The TCR beta chain described here comes from a study of radiotherapy plus CTLA-4 blockade in lung cancer. Looking at the study overall: With roughly 30% of patients having disease control, objective responses were seen in 15% to 20%.

Those patients who had chemo-refractory metastatic non-small-cell lung cancer were given focal radiation along with CTLA-4 blockade through ipilimumab. General observations from the study: Blood saw expansion of tumor-derived TCR clones after radiotherapy plus ipilimumab. Early clone dynamics of blood T cells, plus interferon-beta, reportedly predicted response best.

Profiled with immunoSEQ multiplex PCR; TCRdb holds only in-frame clones, not every one. The sample shows roughly 100,000 clones, approximately 81% of them seen only once. The germline V gene has CDR1 MGHRA and CDR2 YSYEKL. V was cut by 3 bases and J by 6 bases, with 21 bases left in between. CDR3 length equals 17 residues. Points on this clone: The antigen is undetermined.

The TCR originated in a human donor with non-small cell lung cancer that progressed on radiotherapy plus ipilimumab. Some clones in this sample may be carry-over from other donors' samples. The chain joins TRBV4-1 to TRBJ2-1, with a possible D match to TRBD2 (5 bases). The material sequenced was peripheral blood, taken from a patient treated with radiotherapy plus ipilimumab. In DNA, the CDR3 is TGCGCCAGCAGCCATCCGGAGAGAGGGCCTACCCGCAATGAGCAGTTCTTC. The encoded protein is CASSHPERGPTRNEQFF.